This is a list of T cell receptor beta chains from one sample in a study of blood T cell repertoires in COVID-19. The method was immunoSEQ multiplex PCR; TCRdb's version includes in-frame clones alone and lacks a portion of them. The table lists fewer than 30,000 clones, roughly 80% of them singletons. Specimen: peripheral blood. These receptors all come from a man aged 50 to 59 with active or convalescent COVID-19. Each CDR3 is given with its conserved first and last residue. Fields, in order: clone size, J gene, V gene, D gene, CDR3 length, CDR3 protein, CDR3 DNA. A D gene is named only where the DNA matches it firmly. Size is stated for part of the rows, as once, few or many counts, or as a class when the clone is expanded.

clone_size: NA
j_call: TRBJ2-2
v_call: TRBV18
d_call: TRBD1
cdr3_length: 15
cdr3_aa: CASSPSGQGTGELFF
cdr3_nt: TGTGCCAGCTCACCTTCGGGACAGGGAACCGGGGAGCTGTTTTTT

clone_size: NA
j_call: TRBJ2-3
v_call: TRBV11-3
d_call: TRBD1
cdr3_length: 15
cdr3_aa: CASSRGGTAADTQYF
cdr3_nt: TGTGCCAGCAGCCGAGGGGGCACCGCGGCAGATACGCAGTATTTT

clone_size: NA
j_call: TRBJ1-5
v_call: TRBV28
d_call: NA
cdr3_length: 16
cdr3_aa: CASSLREGQGTQPQHF
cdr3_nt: TGTGCCAGCAGTTTACGGGAGGGCCAGGGGACTCAGCCCCAGCATTTT

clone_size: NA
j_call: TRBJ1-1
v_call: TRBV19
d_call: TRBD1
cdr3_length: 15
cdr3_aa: CASMDRGGLNTEAFF
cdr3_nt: TGTGCCAGTATGGACAGGGGCGGACTGAACACTGAAGCTTTCTTT

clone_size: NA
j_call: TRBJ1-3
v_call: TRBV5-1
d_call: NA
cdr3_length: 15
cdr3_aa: CASSLAGSSGNTIYF
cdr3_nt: TGCGCCAGCAGCTTGGCAGGATCCTCTGGAAACACCATATATTTT

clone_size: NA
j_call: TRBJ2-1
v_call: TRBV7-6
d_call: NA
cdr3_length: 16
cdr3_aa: CASSAIVEASYNEQFF
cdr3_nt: TGTGCCAGCAGCGCCATCGTTGAGGCCTCCTACAATGAGCAGTTCTTC

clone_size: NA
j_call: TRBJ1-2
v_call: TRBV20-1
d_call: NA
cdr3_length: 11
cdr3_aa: CSARQRGYYTF
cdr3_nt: TGCAGTGCTCGTCAGCGGGGCTACTACACCTTC

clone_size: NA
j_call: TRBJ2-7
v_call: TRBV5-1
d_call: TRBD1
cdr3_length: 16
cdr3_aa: CASSRNSQGFPYEQYF
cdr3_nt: TGCGCCAGCAGCAGGAACTCACAGGGGTTTCCGTACGAGCAGTACTTC

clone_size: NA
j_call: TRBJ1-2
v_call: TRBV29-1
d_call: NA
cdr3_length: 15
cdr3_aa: CSVEDHALLNYGYTF
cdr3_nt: TGCAGCGTTGAAGATCACGCCTTACTTAACTATGGCTACACCTTC

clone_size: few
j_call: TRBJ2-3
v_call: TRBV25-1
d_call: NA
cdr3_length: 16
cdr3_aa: CASSVSLFPNRDTQYF
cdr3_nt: TGTGCCAGCAGTGTTTCTCTCTTCCCGAACCGGGATACGCAGTATTTT

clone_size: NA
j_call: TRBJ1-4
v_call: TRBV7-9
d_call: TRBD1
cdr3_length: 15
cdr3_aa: CASSPGQATNEKLFF
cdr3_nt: TGTGCCAGCAGCCCGGGACAGGCAACTAATGAAAAACTGTTTTTT

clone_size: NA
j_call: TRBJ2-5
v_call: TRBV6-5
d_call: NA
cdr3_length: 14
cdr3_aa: CASSIRGPPETQYF
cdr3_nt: TGTGCCAGCAGCATTAGGGGCCCCCCAGAGACCCAGTACTTC

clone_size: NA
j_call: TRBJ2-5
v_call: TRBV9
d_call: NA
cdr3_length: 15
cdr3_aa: CASSPWGGLGETQYF
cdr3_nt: TGTGCCAGCAGCCCCTGGGGCGGCCTTGGAGAGACCCAGTACTTC

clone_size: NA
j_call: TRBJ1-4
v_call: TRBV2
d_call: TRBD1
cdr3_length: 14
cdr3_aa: CATSGDRAREKLFF
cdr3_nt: TGTGCCACTTCCGGGGACAGGGCCAGGGAAAAACTGTTTTTT

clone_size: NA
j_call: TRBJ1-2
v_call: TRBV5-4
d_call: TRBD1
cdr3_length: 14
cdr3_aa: CASSLGQGLDGYTF
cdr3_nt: TGTGCCAGCAGCTTGGGACAGGGCTTGGATGGCTACACCTTC

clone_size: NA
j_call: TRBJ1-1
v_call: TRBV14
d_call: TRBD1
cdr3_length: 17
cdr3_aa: CASSQAFGTGDNTEAFF
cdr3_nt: TGTGCCAGCAGCCAAGCCTTCGGGACAGGCGATAACACTGAAGCTTTCTTT

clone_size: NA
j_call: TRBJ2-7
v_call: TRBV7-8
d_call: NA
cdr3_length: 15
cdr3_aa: CASSLARTEVHEQYF
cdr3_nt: TGTGCCAGCAGCTTAGCCAGGACAGAGGTCCACGAGCAGTACTTC

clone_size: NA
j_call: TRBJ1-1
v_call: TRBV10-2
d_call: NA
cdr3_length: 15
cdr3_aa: CASTDAGKMNTEAFF
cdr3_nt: TGCGCCAGCACCGATGCAGGGAAAATGAACACTGAAGCTTTCTTT

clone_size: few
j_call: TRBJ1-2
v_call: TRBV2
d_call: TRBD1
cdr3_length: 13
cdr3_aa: CASWGQLSYGYTF
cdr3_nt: TGTGCCAGCTGGGGACAGCTTAGCTATGGCTACACCTTC

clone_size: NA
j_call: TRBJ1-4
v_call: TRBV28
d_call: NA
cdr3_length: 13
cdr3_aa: CASSPDTYEKLFF
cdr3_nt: TGTGCCAGCAGTCCCGACACCTATGAAAAACTGTTTTTT

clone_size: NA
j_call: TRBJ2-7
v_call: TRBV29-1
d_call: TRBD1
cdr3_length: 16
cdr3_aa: CSVDRRQGEIRGEQYF
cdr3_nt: TGCAGCGTTGATCGGAGGCAGGGGGAAATTCGGGGCGAGCAGTACTTC

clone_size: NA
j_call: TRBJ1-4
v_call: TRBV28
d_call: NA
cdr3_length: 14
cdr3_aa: CASSPRQANEKLFF
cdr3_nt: TGTGCCAGCAGCCCGAGACAGGCTAATGAAAAACTGTTTTTT

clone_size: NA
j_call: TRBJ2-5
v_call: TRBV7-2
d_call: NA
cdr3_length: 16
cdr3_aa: CASSLESGQTQETQYF
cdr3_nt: TGTGCCAGCAGCTTAGAGTCAGGGCAAACCCAAGAGACCCAGTACTTC

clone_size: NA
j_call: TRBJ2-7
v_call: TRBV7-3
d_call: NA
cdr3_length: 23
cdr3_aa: CASSLKTNSRIAVLPSGVYEQYF
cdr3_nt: TGTGCCAGCAGCTTAAAAACAAATTCACGCATTGCGGTATTACCCTCGGGAGTCTACGAGCAGTACTTC

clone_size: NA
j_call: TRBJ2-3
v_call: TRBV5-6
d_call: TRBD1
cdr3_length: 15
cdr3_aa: CASSFGTGVGDTQYF
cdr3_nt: TGTGCCAGCAGCTTTGGGACAGGGGTTGGAGATACGCAGTATTTT

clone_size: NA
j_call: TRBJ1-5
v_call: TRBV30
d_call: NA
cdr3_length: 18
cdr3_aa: CAWTLGIRDTSFNQPQHF
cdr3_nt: TGTGCCTGGACTTTGGGTATCCGGGACACTTCCTTCAATCAGCCCCAGCATTTT

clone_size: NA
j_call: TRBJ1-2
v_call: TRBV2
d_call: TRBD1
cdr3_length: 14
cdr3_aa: CASSDTGGADGYTF
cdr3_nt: TGTGCCAGCAGTGACACAGGGGGCGCAGATGGCTACACCTTC

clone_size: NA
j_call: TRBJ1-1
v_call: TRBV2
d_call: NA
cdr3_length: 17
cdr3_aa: CASSVNHLQAANTEAFF
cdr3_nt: TGTGCCAGCAGTGTAAACCATTTACAGGCTGCGAACACTGAAGCTTTCTTT

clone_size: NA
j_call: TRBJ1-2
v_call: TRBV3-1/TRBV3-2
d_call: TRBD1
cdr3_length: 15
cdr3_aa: CASSSIDRADYGYTF
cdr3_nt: TGTGCCAGCAGCTCGATAGACAGGGCTGACTATGGCTACACCTTC

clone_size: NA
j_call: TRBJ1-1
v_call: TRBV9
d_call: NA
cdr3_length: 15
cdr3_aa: CASSALSGRGTEAFF
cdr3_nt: TGTGCCAGCAGCGCCCTCAGCGGCAGGGGCACTGAAGCTTTCTTT

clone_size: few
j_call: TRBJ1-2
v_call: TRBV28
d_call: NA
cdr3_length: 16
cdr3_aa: CASTKGGVGFLYGYTF
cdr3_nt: TGTGCCAGCACCAAAGGAGGAGTAGGGTTCCTCTATGGCTACACCTTC

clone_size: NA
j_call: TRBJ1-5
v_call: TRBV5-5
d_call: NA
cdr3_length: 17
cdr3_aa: CASSPMGAESSNQPQHF
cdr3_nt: TGTGCCAGCAGCCCGATGGGGGCTGAGTCTAGCAATCAGCCCCAGCATTTT

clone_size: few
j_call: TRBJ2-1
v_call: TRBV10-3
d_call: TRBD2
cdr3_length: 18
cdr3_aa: CAISGGTSGRADLNEQFF
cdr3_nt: TGTGCCATCAGTGGAGGGACTAGCGGGAGGGCCGACCTCAATGAGCAGTTCTTC

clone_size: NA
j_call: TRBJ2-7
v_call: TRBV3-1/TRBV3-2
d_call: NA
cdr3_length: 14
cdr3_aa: CASSQQLQGYEQYF
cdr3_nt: TGTGCCAGCAGCCAACAACTGCAGGGGTACGAGCAGTACTTC

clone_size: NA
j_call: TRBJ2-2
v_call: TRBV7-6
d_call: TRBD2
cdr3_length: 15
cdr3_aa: CASSLALREAGELFF
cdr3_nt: TGTGCCAGCAGCTTAGCCCTCCGGGAGGCCGGGGAGCTGTTTTTT

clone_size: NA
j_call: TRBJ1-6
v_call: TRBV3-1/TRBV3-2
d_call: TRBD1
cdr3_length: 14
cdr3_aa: CASNQQGGNSPLHF
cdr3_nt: TGTGCCAGCAACCAACAGGGGGGTAATTCACCCCTCCACTTT

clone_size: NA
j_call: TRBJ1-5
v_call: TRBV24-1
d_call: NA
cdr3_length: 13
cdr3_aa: CATSAQGDQPQHF
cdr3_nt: TGTGCCACCAGTGCCCAGGGTGATCAGCCCCAGCATTTT

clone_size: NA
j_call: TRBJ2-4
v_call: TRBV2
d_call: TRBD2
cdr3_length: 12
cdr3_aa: CASRPGGSIQYF
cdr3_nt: TGTGCCAGCAGGCCGGGGGGGTCAATTCAGTACTTC

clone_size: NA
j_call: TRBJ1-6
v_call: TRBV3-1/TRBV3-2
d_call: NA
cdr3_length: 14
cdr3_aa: CASSRTDQNSPLHF
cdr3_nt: TGTGCCAGCAGCCGGACAGATCAGAATTCACCCCTCCACTTT

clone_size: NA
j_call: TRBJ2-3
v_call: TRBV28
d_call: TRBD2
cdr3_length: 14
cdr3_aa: CASREQGAGGAQYF
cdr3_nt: TGTGCCAGCAGGGAGCAGGGCGCCGGGGGGGCGCAGTATTTT

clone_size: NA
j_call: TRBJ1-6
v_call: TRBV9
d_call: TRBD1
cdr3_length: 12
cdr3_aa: CASSRQGSPLHF
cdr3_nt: TGTGCCAGCAGCCGACAGGGTTCACCCCTCCACTTT

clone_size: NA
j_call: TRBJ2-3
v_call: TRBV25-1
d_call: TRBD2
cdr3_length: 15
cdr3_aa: CASSPPSGGTDTQYF
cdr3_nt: TGTGCCAGCAGTCCCCCTAGCGGGGGCACAGATACGCAGTATTTT

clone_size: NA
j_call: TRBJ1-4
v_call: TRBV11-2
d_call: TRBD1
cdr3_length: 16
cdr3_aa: CASSPPTGVMGEKLFF
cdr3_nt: TGTGCCAGCAGCCCGCCGACAGGGGTGATGGGGGAAAAACTGTTTTTT

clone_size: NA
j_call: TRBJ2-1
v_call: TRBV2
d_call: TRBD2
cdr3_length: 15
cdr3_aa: CASRGLAGGGYEQFF
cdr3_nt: TGTGCCAGCAGAGGTCTAGCGGGAGGGGGGTATGAGCAGTTCTTC

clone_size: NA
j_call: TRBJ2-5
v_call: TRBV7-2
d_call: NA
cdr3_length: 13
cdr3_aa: CASSYYRQETQYF
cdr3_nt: TGTGCCAGCAGCTACTACCGCCAAGAGACCCAGTACTTC

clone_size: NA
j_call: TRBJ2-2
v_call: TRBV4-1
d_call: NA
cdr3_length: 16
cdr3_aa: CASSRPSGRPTGELFF
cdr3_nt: TGCGCCAGCAGCCGCCCTTCAGGCAGACCCACCGGGGAGCTGTTTTTT